The 19 T cell receptor beta chains listed next were all sequenced from one sample in a study of T cell responses to AZD1222 COVID-19 vaccine (dated by TCRdb to 2020 to 2023). What this sample's time point label stands for: about 28 days (+/-7) after the second vaccine dose. Receptor amplification or capture employed the immunoSEQ multiplex PCR assay. Not all clones reach the TCRdb copy of this immuneACCESS table, which keeps in-frame sequences only. Checked studies attribute under half of the gap to unresolved V genes and leave the rest unexplained. The sample profile shows hundreds of thousands of clones; around 93% of them were found once. Less than 0.6% of the sample rests with the top ten. This specimen was peripheral blood, taken 28 days after the second AZD1222 dose. These receptors were collected from an adult who received the AZD1222 COVID-19 vaccine.

The gene calls are TRBV28 and TRBJ1-1, with D unresolved. V lost 6 bases to trimming and J lost 3 bases, with 8 bases between them. Per germline, CDR1 MDHEN and CDR2 SYDVKM. The CDR3 loop spans 12 amino acids. CDR3 in DNA: TGTGCCAGCAGCAGCTACTACACTGAAGCTTTCTTT. As protein: CASSSYYTEAFF. The full variable domain, rest sourced from reference TRBV28 and TRBJ1-1, is DVKVTQSSRYLVKRTGEKVFLECVQDMDHENMFWYRQDPGLGLRLIYFSYDVKMKEKGDIPEGYSVSREKKERFSLILESASTNQTSMYLCASSSYYTEAFFGQGTRLTVV.

V gene TRBV28 combines with J gene TRBJ1-1, with no clear D. V lost 2 bases to trimming and J lost 7 bases, with 8 bases between them. From germline, CDR1 is MDHEN and CDR2 SYDVKM. The CDR3 is 12 residues long. CDR3 DNA: TGTGCCAGCAGTTTAGGTCGGGATGAAGCTTTCTTT. It yields the protein CASSLGRDEAFF. Full variable domain (missing parts from reference TRBV28 and TRBJ1-1): DVKVTQSSRYLVKRTGEKVFLECVQDMDHENMFWYRQDPGLGLRLIYFSYDVKMKEKGDIPEGYSVSREKKERFSLILESASTNQTSMYLCASSLGRDEAFFGQGTRLTVV.

The chain employs TRBV27 and TRBJ1-6, with D unclear. Trimming pared 4 bases from V and 7 bases from J, leaving 11 bases between. Germline CDR1 is MNHEY and CDR2 is SMNVEV (reference sequence). There are 14 residues in the CDR3. CDR3 coding DNA: TGTGCCAGCAGTTGGGAGGGTGTAAATTCACCCCTCCACTTT. This gives the protein CASSWEGVNSPLHF.

This sequence joins TRBV5-4 and TRBJ1-1, with 8 positions matching TRBD1. Per germline, CDR1 SGHNT and CDR2 YYREEE (reference sequence). Losses at the gene ends were 5 bases for V and 0 bases for J; bases not matched to a gene: 9. The CDR3 is 16 amino acids. In DNA form, the CDR3 reads TGTGCCAGCAGGCCTACAGGGGGGGCAATGAACACTGAAGCTTTCTTT. Amino acid sequence: CASRPTGGAMNTEAFF.

This chain joins TRBV5-1 and TRBJ1-6; unclear D gene. The CDR3 contains 14 residues. Between the trimmed V and J ends, which lost 0 bases and 5 bases, there was a span of 6 bases. Germline loops: CDR1 SGHRS, CDR2 YFSETQ. This CDR3 is CASSLDTNNSPLHF. CDR3 in DNA: TGCGCCAGCAGCTTGGACACTAATAATTCACCCCTCCACTTT.

This chain joins TRBV28 and TRBJ2-2; 9 bases line up with TRBD1. The CDR3 is 15 residues long. V lost 7 bases to trimming and J lost 2 bases; unmatched junction nucleotides: 5. CDR1 and CDR2 (germline): MDHEN, SYDVKM. The CDR3 bases are TGTGCCAGCAAACCGGGACAGGGTAACACCGGGGAGCTGTTTTTT. It is translated as CASKPGQGNTGELFF. Full variable domain (missing parts from reference TRBV28 and TRBJ2-2): DVKVTQSSRYLVKRTGEKVFLECVQDMDHENMFWYRQDPGLGLRLIYFSYDVKMKEKGDIPEGYSVSREKKERFSLILESASTNQTSMYLCASKPGQGNTGELFFGEGSRLTVL.

This chain joins TRBV3-1 (or the pseudogene TRBV3-2) and TRBJ1-2; D is possibly TRBD1 (5 bases). This CDR3 spans 15 amino acids. V was shortened by 1 base and J by 5 bases, with 14 bases between the two germline ends. Germline loops: CDR1 LGHDT, CDR2 YNNKEL (reference sequence). CDR3 region: CASSQAPGPGYGYTF. The CDR3, as DNA: TGTGCCAGCAGCCAAGCCCCGGGGCCTGGGTATGGCTACACCTTC.

CDR3 protein: CASSLSGTATEAFF. Here the CDR3 DNA reads TGTGCCAGCAGCTTGTCCGGGACAGCCACTGAAGCTTTCTTT. This chain connects TRBV7-9 to TRBJ1-1, with 7 bases aligning to TRBD1. The CDR3 contains 14 residues. V lost 3 bases, J lost 4 bases, and 5 bases stayed unmatched. The germline CDR1 and CDR2 sequences are SEHNR and FQNEAQ (reference sequence).

This chain uses TRBV14 with TRBJ2-1, with 8 bases identical to TRBD2. CDR3 length: 12 amino acids. V lost 4 bases, J lost 9 bases, and 2 bases stayed unmatched. The V gene's germline CDR1 is SGHDN and CDR2 FVKESK. The CDR3 nucleotides are TGTGCCAGCAGCCCGGGGGGGCTTGAGCAGTTCTTC. Translation gives CASSPGGLEQFF. Supplemented by reference TRBV14 and TRBJ2-1, the full variable domain reads EAGVTQFPSHSVIEKGQTVTLRCDPISGHDNLYWYRRVMGKEIKFLLHFVKESKQDESGMPNNRFLAERTGGTYSTLKVQPAELEDSGVYFCASSPGGLEQFFGPGTRLTVL.

This sequence joins TRBV7-2 and TRBJ2-2, with no clear D. This CDR3 spans 14 amino acids. Per germline, CDR1 SGHTA and CDR2 FQGNSA. V was clipped by 4 bases and J by 4 bases, with 10 bases between them. CDR3 loop: CASSWATATGELFF. In DNA, the CDR3 is TGTGCCAGCAGCTGGGCTACAGCCACCGGGGAGCTGTTTTTT.

The chain links TRBV28 to TRBJ1-5, with D maybe TRBD1 (6 bases). Germline CDR1 MDHEN, CDR2 SYDVKM. Trimming pared 3 bases from V and 4 bases from J, leaving 13 bases between. The CDR3 length is 15 residues. CDR3 loop: CASSFRGRYNQPQHF. DNA of the CDR3: TGTGCCAGCAGTTTTCGGGGGCGGTATAATCAGCCCCAGCATTTT.

The chain uses TRBV5-4 and TRBJ2-1, with 10 bases matching TRBD1. Germline V CDR1 and CDR2: SGHNT, YYREEE (reference sequence). CDR3 length equals 17 residues. The V gene end was trimmed by 3 bases and the J gene end by 1 base; junction bases not matched to a gene: 7. The CDR3 DNA reads TGTGCCAGCAGCTCCCGACAGGGGGCTGGGTCCTACAATGAGCAGTTCTTC. Protein sequence: CASSSRQGAGSYNEQFF. The full variable domain, in which reference TRBV5-4 and TRBJ2-1 provide the parts outside the CDR3, is ETGVTQSPTHLIKTRGQQVTLRCSSQSGHNTVSWYQQALGQGPQFIFQYYREEENGRGNFPPRFSGLQFPNYSSELNVNALELDDSALYLCASSSRQGAGSYNEQFFGPGTRLTVL.

This chain uses TRBV29-1 with TRBJ1-1; D uncertain. CDR3 length: 13 amino acids. Trimming removed 7 bases at V and 3 bases at J, with 15 bases between. The germline V gene has CDR1 SQVTM and CDR2 ANQGSEA. The CDR3 sequence: CSGAKGFDTEAFF. CDR3 nucleotide sequence: TGCAGCGGGGCGAAAGGGTTTGACACTGAAGCTTTCTTT.

The rearrangement links TRBV27 to TRBJ2-7; the match to TRBD2 covers 13 bases. The CDR3 covers 14 residues. Trimming removed 6 bases from V and 5 bases from J; junction bases left unmatched: 4. CDR1 is MNHEY, CDR2 SMNVEV, per germline (reference sequence). The CDR3 is CASRGTSGNNEQYF. The CDR3 nucleotides read TGTGCCAGCAGAGGGACTAGCGGGAACAACGAGCAGTACTTC.

This chain's CDR3 is CASSQASEVGAKNIQYF. CDR3 coding DNA: TGTGCCAGCAGCCAAGCCTCGGAAGTGGGAGCCAAAAACATTCAGTACTTC. The chain is built from TRBV3-1 (or the pseudogene TRBV3-2) and TRBJ2-4; D unclear. Per germline, CDR1 LGHDT and CDR2 YNNKEL (reference sequence). Trimming took 1 base from V and 0 from J, leaving 13 bases between them. The CDR3 is 17 amino acids.

V and J are TRBV28 and TRBJ1-2, with 8 bases that match TRBD1. CDR1 is MDHEN, CDR2 SYDVKM, per germline. The CDR3 covers 16 residues. V was clipped by 8 bases and J by 0 bases; unmatched bases: 11. CDR3 in DNA: TGTGCCAGCGGACGGACAGGGACAATTTCTAACTATGGCTACACCTTC. It codes for CASGRTGTISNYGYTF.

The chain has TRBV13 and TRBJ2-3, with D unclear. Germline V gene sequence: CDR1 PRHDT, CDR2 FYEKMQ (reference sequence). Between the trimmed V and J ends, which lost 7 bases and 0 bases, there was a span of 17 bases. The CDR3 spans 16 residues. The CDR3: CASMPAAAASTDTQYF. CDR3 bases: TGTGCCAGCATGCCCGCGGCCGCAGCTAGCACAGATACGCAGTATTTT.

The CDR3 spells CASSPWDRVHEQFF. The CDR3 DNA sequence: TGTGCCAGCAGTCCATGGGACAGGGTCCATGAGCAGTTCTTC. J is TRBJ2-1 and V is TRBV27, with TRBD1 identical over 9 bases. V was pared by 5 bases and J by 8 bases, with 7 bases of the junction left unmatched. The germline V gene encodes CDR1 MNHEY and CDR2 SMNVEV (reference sequence). The CDR3 contains 14 residues.

V is TRBV6-5 and J is TRBJ2-5, with D possibly being TRBD1 (6 bases). Germline V gene data show CDR1 as MNHEY and CDR2 as SVGAGI. V lost 6 bases and J lost 0, with 8 bases in between. The CDR3 has 13 residues. The CDR3: CASRGGYQETQYF. CDR3 DNA: TGTGCCAGCAGAGGGGGTTACCAAGAGACCCAGTACTTC.